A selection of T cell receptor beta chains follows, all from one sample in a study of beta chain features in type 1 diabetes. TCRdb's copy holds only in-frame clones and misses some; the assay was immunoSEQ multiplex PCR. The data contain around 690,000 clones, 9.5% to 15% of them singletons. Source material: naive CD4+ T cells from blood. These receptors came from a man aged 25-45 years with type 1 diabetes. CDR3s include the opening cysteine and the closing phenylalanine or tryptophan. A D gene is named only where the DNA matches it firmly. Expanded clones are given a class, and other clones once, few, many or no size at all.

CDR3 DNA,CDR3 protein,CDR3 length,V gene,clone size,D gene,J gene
TGTGCCTGGAGTAGGACAGGAGCTAACTATGGCTACACCTTC,CAWSRTGANYGYTF,14,TRBV30,.,TRBD1,TRBJ1-2
TGTGCCAGCAGCCCCTGGGGCACTTTGAATGAAAAACTGTTTTTT,CASSPWGTLNEKLFF,15,TRBV9,few,.,TRBJ1-4
TGTGCCAGCAGAGCGACGGGGTCCTACTATGGCTACACCTTC,CASRATGSYYGYTF,14,TRBV6-5,few,.,TRBJ1-2
TGTGCCAGCAGCAGCCAAGAGACCCAGTACTTC,CASSSQETQYF,11,TRBV5-4,few,.,TRBJ2-5
TGTGCCAGCAGTGTATCCGGGTGGTCTCAGCCCCAGCATTTT,CASSVSGWSQPQHF,14,TRBV25-1,few,.,TRBJ1-5
TGCGCCAGCAGCCAAGAAGCGGGCGGCTCCTACGAGCAGTACTTC,CASSQEAGGSYEQYF,15,TRBV4-3,few,.,TRBJ2-7
TGTGCCAGCAGCCAAGATCCCGGCCGGTGGCAAGAGACCCAGTACTTC,CASSQDPGRWQETQYF,16,TRBV9,once,.,TRBJ2-5
TGTGCCAGCACCCCGGACCGAGCTAACTATGGCTACACCTTC,CASTPDRANYGYTF,14,TRBV2,.,.,TRBJ1-2
TGCAGCGCGGGTCAGGAGGGTGAGCAGTTCTTC,CSAGQEGEQFF,11,TRBV29-1,few,.,TRBJ2-1
TGCGCCAGCAGCCAAACCTACAGGCGCGGAACCACTCGCACCTACGAGCAGTACTTC,CASSQTYRRGTTRTYEQYF,19,TRBV4-3,few,.,TRBJ2-7
TGTGCCATCAGTGAGTCTGTACAGGTCGATGGCTACACCTTC,CAISESVQVDGYTF,14,TRBV10-3,few,.,TRBJ1-2
TGTGCCAGCAGTTGGACAGACAATGAGCAGTTCTTC,CASSWTDNEQFF,12,TRBV6-6,.,.,TRBJ2-1
TGCGCCAGCAGCCCCTTAGAGGGATCCTCCAACGAGCAGTACTTC,CASSPLEGSSNEQYF,15,TRBV4-3,.,.,TRBJ2-7
TGTGCTAGTGGTTTAGGATCCCAAGAGACCCAGTACTTC,CASGLGSQETQYF,13,TRBV12-5,few,.,TRBJ2-5
TGTGCCAGTACCCTTAGCGGCTACTCCTACAATGAGCAGTTCTTC,CASTLSGYSYNEQFF,15,TRBV19,.,.,TRBJ2-1
TGTGCCAGCAGCCAAGAAGTTAGGAGGCCAAACTATGGCTACACCTTC,CASSQEVRRPNYGYTF,16,TRBV14,.,.,TRBJ1-2
TGTGCCAGCAGCATCTCCGCGACAGGGGTGGAGACCCAGTACTTC,CASSISATGVETQYF,15,TRBV7-2,few,TRBD1,TRBJ2-5
TGTGCCACCAGCAGAGGAGTTCCCAGGGAGCTGTTTTTT,CATSRGVPRELFF,13,TRBV15,.,.,TRBJ2-2
TGTGCCAGCAGCGTGGGGAAGGGGGGCACAGATACGCAGTATTTT,CASSVGKGGTDTQYF,15,TRBV9,.,.,TRBJ2-3
TGTGCCAGCAGCCAAGAAGGGATCGCTTTCTTT,CASSQEGIAFF,11,TRBV4-2,few,.,TRBJ1-1
TGTGCCAGCAGTTACTCGATAACAGGGAGAACCTACGAGCAGTACTTC,CASSYSITGRTYEQYF,16,TRBV6-5,.,.,TRBJ2-7
TGCGCCAGCAGCGGAACAGGGTACAAAAACATTCAGTACTTC,CASSGTGYKNIQYF,14,TRBV5-1,few,.,TRBJ2-4
TGTGCCAGCAGCCCGGCCCACGGGACGGCGGTCTCTGGGGCCAACGTCCTGACTTTC,CASSPAHGTAVSGANVLTF,19,TRBV9,few,.,TRBJ2-6
TGTGCCAGTAGGATAGGGGGGAATGGAGAGACCCAGTACTTC,CASRIGGNGETQYF,14,TRBV27,few,.,TRBJ2-5
TGTGCCAGCAGTTTCCCTAGCGGGGGGACCTCCACAGATACGCAGTATTTT,CASSFPSGGTSTDTQYF,17,TRBV28,few,TRBD2,TRBJ2-3
TGTGCCAGCCTAAGCGGGGGTTACGAGCAGTACTTC,CASLSGGYEQYF,12,TRBV6-5,.,TRBD2,TRBJ2-7
TGTGCCAGCAGCAGCAGGGAGGCTGGGGCCAACGTCCTGACTTTC,CASSSREAGANVLTF,15,TRBV5-4,.,.,TRBJ2-6
TGTGCCAGCAGTTTAGGAGGGGGCTGGGAGACCCAGTACTTC,CASSLGGGWETQYF,14,TRBV27,few,.,TRBJ2-5
TGTGCCACCAACCGAAGGGGGGTAATCGTCCAAGAGACCCAGTACTTC,CATNRRGVIVQETQYF,16,TRBV6-6,.,.,TRBJ2-5
TGTGCCAGCAGTGAAGAGAGCAGCTCCTACAATGAGCAGTTCTTC,CASSEESSSYNEQFF,15,TRBV2,few,.,TRBJ2-1
TGTGCCAGCAGCCAAGCCGATGGGCAGGGAAGTTCCTACGAGCAGTACTTC,CASSQADGQGSSYEQYF,17,TRBV4-2,.,.,TRBJ2-7
TGTGCCAGCAGCGTAGAGCCCCTCCCCTACAATGAGCAGTTCTTC,CASSVEPLPYNEQFF,15,TRBV9,few,.,TRBJ2-1
TGTGCCAGCAGCTCGAACCTCTATGGCTACACCTTC,CASSSNLYGYTF,12,TRBV7-9,.,.,TRBJ1-2
TGTGCCAGCAGCCCTAAAAGGGTAGCGGGGGGCACAGATACGCAGTATTTT,CASSPKRVAGGTDTQYF,17,TRBV7-2,few,TRBD2,TRBJ2-3
TGCAGCGTTGTGAGTAACTATGGCTACACCTTC,CSVVSNYGYTF,11,TRBV29-1,.,.,TRBJ1-2
TGTGCCAGCAGCCCGGGAAAGGGGGACGTTAACACTGAAGCTTTCTTT,CASSPGKGDVNTEAFF,16,TRBV11-3,few,.,TRBJ1-1
TGTGCCAGCAGTGACTCACAGGGTGGTCCCCAGCATTTT,CASSDSQGGPQHF,13,TRBV6-4,.,.,TRBJ1-5
TGTGCCACCAGCAGATCGCGGCCCAACTCCTACGAGCAGTACTTC,CATSRSRPNSYEQYF,15,TRBV15,.,.,TRBJ2-7
TGTGCCTGGACCGACCCGGGACAAGATAGAGGCTACACCTTC,CAWTDPGQDRGYTF,14,TRBV30,few,.,TRBJ1-2
TGTGCCAGCAGCTTAGCTGGGACGGTAGAGCAGTTCTTC,CASSLAGTVEQFF,13,TRBV7-2,.,.,TRBJ2-1
TGTGCCAGCAGTTTACAGGATTTGGGCGAAAAACTGTTTTTT,CASSLQDLGEKLFF,14,TRBV25-1,few,.,TRBJ1-4
TGCGCCAGCAGCGCGGGGGACCTCAATGAGCAGTTCTTC,CASSAGDLNEQFF,13,TRBV5-1,few,TRBD2,TRBJ2-1
TGTGCCAGCAGTTCCGGCGACACCGGGGAGCTGTTTTTT,CASSSGDTGELFF,13,TRBV28,.,.,TRBJ2-2
TGTGCCAGCAGCTCGGTGGGGTCAGAAGAGACCCAGTACTTC,CASSSVGSEETQYF,14,TRBV11-2,few,.,TRBJ2-5
TGTGCCAGCAGCCAAGCGGGGGGGTACACCGGGGAGCTGTTTTTT,CASSQAGGYTGELFF,15,TRBV4-2,.,TRBD2,TRBJ2-2
TGTGCCAGCAGCTTGGATGCTAGCGGGGGAAGGTACGAGCAGTACTTC,CASSLDASGGRYEQYF,16,TRBV5-4,few,TRBD2,TRBJ2-7
TGCAGCGCCGGGACAGGGTCCTCCTACGAGCAGTACTTC,CSAGTGSSYEQYF,13,TRBV29-1,.,TRBD1,TRBJ2-7
TGTGCCATCAGTGAGTCGATCGGGGGATTAGATGAAAAACTGTTTTTT,CAISESIGGLDEKLFF,16,TRBV10-3,.,.,TRBJ1-4
TGTGCCAGCAGTCTCCGACGGGACTTGTATGATGGCTACACCTTC,CASSLRRDLYDGYTF,15,TRBV28,.,.,TRBJ1-2
TGTGCCAGCAGCCGTTCAGAGGGGAGTCCCTACAATGAGCAGTTCTTC,CASSRSEGSPYNEQFF,16,TRBV11-2,.,.,TRBJ2-1
TGTGCCAGCAGCTTAACACGGGGGGTGAAAGATACGCAGTATTTT,CASSLTRGVKDTQYF,15,TRBV7-3,few,TRBD2,TRBJ2-3
TGTGCCAGCGTGTACAGGGCGGCCGGGGATACGCAGTATTTT,CASVYRAAGDTQYF,14,TRBV28,.,.,TRBJ2-3
TGCAGCGTTGAACCTAGCGGAGGCACAGATACGCAGTATTTT,CSVEPSGGTDTQYF,14,TRBV29-1,few,TRBD2,TRBJ2-3